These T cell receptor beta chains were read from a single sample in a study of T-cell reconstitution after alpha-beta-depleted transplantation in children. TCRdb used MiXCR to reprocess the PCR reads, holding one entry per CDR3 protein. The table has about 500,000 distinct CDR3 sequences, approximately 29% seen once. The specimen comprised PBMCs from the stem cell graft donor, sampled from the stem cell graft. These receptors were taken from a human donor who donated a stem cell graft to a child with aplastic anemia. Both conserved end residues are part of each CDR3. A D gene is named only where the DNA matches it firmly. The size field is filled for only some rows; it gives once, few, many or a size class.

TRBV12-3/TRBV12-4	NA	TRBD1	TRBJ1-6	CASITGQGYSPLHF	TGTGCCAGCATTACGGGACAGGGGTATTCACCCCTCCACTTT
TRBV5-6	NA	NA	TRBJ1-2	CASTYNILRTGNYGYTF	TGTGCCAGCACCTATAATATACTGAGGACGGGGAACTATGGCTACACCTTC
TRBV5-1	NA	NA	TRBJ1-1	CASSRGSTAANTEAFF	TGCGCCAGCAGCCGGGGATCCACGGCGGCGAACACTGAAGCTTTCTTT
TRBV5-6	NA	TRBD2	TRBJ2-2	CASSATSGRGDTGELFF	TGTGCCAGCAGCGCTACTAGCGGGAGAGGCGACACCGGGGAGCTGTTTTTT
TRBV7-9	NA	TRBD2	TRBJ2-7	CASSHSSGRAYEQYF	TGTGCCAGCAGTCATTCGAGCGGGAGGGCCTACGAGCAGTACTTC
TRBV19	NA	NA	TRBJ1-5	CASSIGGYSNQPQHF	TGTGCCAGTAGTATCGGGGGTTATAGCAATCAGCCCCAGCATTTT
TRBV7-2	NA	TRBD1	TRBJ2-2	CASILTGGTGELFF	TGTGCCAGCATCCTAACAGGGGGCACCGGGGAGCTGTTTTTT
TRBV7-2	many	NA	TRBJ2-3	CASTQIGASTDTQYF	TGTGCCAGCACCCAGATCGGGGCTAGCACAGATACGCAGTATTTT
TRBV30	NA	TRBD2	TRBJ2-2	CAWSVTSGKLSSGELFF	TGTGCCTGGAGTGTTACTAGCGGGAAATTATCGTCCGGGGAGCTGTTTTTT
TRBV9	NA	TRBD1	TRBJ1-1	CASSVTDRVTKNAEAFF	TGTGCCAGCAGCGTGACGGACAGGGTTACCAAGAACGCTGAAGCTTTCTTT
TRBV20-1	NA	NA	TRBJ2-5	CSARDYGRGRQETQYF	TGCAGTGCTAGAGATTACGGTCGGGGCAGGCAAGAGACCCAGTACTTC
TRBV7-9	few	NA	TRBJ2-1	CASSPTDEQFF	TGTGCCAGCAGCCCCACGGATGAGCAGTTCTTC
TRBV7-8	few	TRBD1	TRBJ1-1	CASSAPRTGNTEAFF	TGTGCCAGCAGCGCCCCAAGGACAGGGAACACTGAAGCTTTCTTT
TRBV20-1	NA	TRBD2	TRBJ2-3	CSAMSLAGGLGTHTDTQYF	TGCAGTGCCATGAGCCTAGCGGGGGGCCTGGGCACACACACAGATACGCAGTATTTT
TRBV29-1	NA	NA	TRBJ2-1	CSVDSLSYNEQFF	TGCAGCGTTGACAGCCTCTCCTACAATGAGCAGTTCTTC
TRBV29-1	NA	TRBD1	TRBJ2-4	CSVETTGGSNIQYF	TGCAGCGTAGAAACGACAGGGGGCTCAAACATTCAGTACTTC
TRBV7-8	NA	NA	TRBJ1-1	CASSLGPWHTEAFF	TGTGCCAGCAGCTTGGGGCCCTGGCACACTGAAGCTTTCTTT
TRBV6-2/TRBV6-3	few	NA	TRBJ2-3	CASSFARGDTQYF	TGTGCCAGCAGTTTCGCTAGGGGAGATACGCAGTATTTT
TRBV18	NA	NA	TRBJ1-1	CASSPTMGNTEAFF	TGTGCCAGCTCACCGACCATGGGGAACACTGAAGCTTTCTTT
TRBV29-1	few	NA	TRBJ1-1	CSAWGTEAFF	TGCAGCGCGTGGGGGACTGAAGCTTTCTTT
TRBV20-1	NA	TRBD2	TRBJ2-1	CSARDPAGVPREQFF	TGCAGTGCTAGAGACCCAGCGGGAGTTCCACGAGAGCAGTTCTTC
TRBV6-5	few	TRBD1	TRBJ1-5	CASSYPGQKNSNQPQHF	TGTGCCAGCAGTTACCCGGGACAGAAGAACAGCAATCAGCCCCAGCATTTT